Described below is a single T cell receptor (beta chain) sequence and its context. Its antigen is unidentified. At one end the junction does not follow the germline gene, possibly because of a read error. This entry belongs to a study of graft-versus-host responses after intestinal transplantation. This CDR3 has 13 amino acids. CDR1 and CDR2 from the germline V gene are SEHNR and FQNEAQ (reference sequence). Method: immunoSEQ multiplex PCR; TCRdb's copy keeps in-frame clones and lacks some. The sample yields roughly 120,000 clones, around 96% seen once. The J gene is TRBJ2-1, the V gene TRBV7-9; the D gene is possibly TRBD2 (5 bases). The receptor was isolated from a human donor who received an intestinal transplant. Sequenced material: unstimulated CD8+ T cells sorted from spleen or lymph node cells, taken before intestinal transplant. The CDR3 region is CASSTGLYSEQFF. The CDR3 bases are TGTGCCAGCAGCACCGGACTGTACAGTGAGCAGTTCTTC.